Shown below are 9 T cell receptor beta chains from a single sample sequenced in a study of CD8 T cells in ankylosing spondylitis. Broader study findings: It appeared that ankylosing spondylitis blood was characterized by a TCR beta motif of several highly homologous variants.

The antigens of these receptors remain unknown. One entry per CDR3 protein results from TCRdb running MiXCR on the 5' RACE reads. Here the sample spans a few hundred thousand distinct CDR3 sequences, approximately 11% being singletons. The sample comprised blood, either unsorted or a sorted T cell fraction (not recorded which). These TCRs come from a male donor with ankylosing spondylitis.

The gene calls are TRBV7-8 and TRBJ2-1, with 9 bases that match TRBD2. This CDR3 is 14 amino acids long. Trimming removed 3 bases from V and 6 bases from J; junction bases left unmatched: 3. Germline CDR1 and CDR2: SGHVS and FQNEAQ. This chain's CDR3 is CASSFTSGPNEQFF. The CDR3 DNA is TGTGCCAGCAGCTTCACTAGCGGGCCCAATGAGCAGTTCTTC.

This sequence joins TRBV20-1 and TRBJ2-5, with D tentatively TRBD1 (6 bases). This CDR3 has 16 residues. Germline V gives CDR1 DFQATT, CDR2 SNEGSKA (reference sequence). Trimming removed 0 bases at V and 5 bases at J, with 19 bases between. CDR3 in DNA: TGCAGTGCTAGAGATCTCAGGGCAGGGGAAATCGAGACCCAGTACTTC. Translating it yields CSARDLRAGEIETQYF.

The chain combines TRBV14 with TRBJ1-4; no reliable D call. The CDR3 is 12 amino acids. Trimming stripped 4 bases from V and 3 bases from J, with 3 bases between. Germline assignment: CDR1 SGHDN and CDR2 FVKESK. CDR3 protein: CASSRANEKLFF. In nucleotides, the CDR3 is TGTGCCAGCAGCCGAGCTAATGAAAAACTGTTTTTT.

This clonotype showed up many times. The chain employs TRBV3-1 and TRBJ2-3; the D gene is possibly TRBD2 (6 bases). V was clipped by 3 bases and J by 4 bases, with 8 bases between them. The CDR3 covers 13 residues. Germline CDR1 LGHDT, CDR2 YNNKEL (reference sequence). The CDR3 DNA is TGTGCCAGCAGCCATCGGGAGTCAGATACGCAGTATTTT. Encoded protein: CASSHRESDTQYF.

This chain links TRBV29-1 with TRBJ2-3; D perhaps matches TRBD1 (5 bases). This CDR3 is built from 16 residues. Germline CDR1 SQVTM, CDR2 ANQGSEA. V gave up 4 bases and J gave up 5 bases, with 22 bases separating them. The CDR3 DNA reads TGCAGCGTTGTGAAGGCAGGGCAAATTTTCGGAGATACGCAGTATTTT. As protein: CSVVKAGQIFGDTQYF.

This clonotype was detected a few times. V is TRBV7-2 and J is TRBJ1-4, with D perhaps TRBD1 (5 bases). The CDR3 loop spans 14 amino acids. Per germline, CDR1 SGHTA and CDR2 FQGNSA. Between the trimmed V and J ends, which lost 5 bases and 7 bases, there was a span of 14 bases. The CDR3 DNA follows: TGTGCCAGCAGCCTGGCGTCAGGGTCTGAAAAACTGTTTTTT. Protein product: CASSLASGSEKLFF.

The chain carries TRBV11-3 and TRBJ2-1; the match to TRBD2 covers 7 bases. CDR3 length: 17 residues. J lost 2 bases, V lost 1 base, and 8 bases had no gene match. Per the germline V gene, CDR1 is SGHNT and CDR2 is YENEEA. CDR3 sequence: CASSLGASGGAYNEQFF. The CDR3 DNA reads as TGTGCCAGCAGCTTAGGGGCTTCGGGAGGCGCCTACAATGAGCAGTTCTTC.

This clonotype was detected many times. This sequence joins TRBV12-3 or TRBV12-4 and TRBJ1-5; D is ambiguous. The CDR3 runs to 15 residues. The V end was cut by 3 bases, the J end by 3 bases, with 12 bases between. The CDR3 DNA is TGTGCCAGCAGTTTTTCGTCACCTTCCAATCAGCCCCAGCATTTT. This sequence encodes CASSFSSPSNQPQHF.

This clonotype was seen a few times. V is TRBV19 and J is TRBJ1-6, with 11 positions matching TRBD1. The germline V gene has CDR1 LNHDA and CDR2 SQIVND (reference sequence). CDR3 size: 15 residues. The trim removed 5 bases at V and 9 bases at J, leaving 6 bases unmatched. CDR3 DNA: TGTGCCAGTAGTGAACCCGGGACAGGGGGTTCACCCCTCCACTTT. Its protein product is CASSEPGTGGSPLHF.